This T cell receptor (beta chain) was sequenced in a study of OX40 agonist ivuxolimab in advanced cancers. In the study overall: Ivuxolimab, which targeted the costimulatory receptor OX40 (CD134), was an agonistic, fully human IgG2 monoclonal antibody. Partial responses occurred in three dose-escalation patients: two with cutaneous melanoma and one with hepatocellular carcinoma. Peripheral TCRbeta sequencing was intended to test whether TCR sequence diversity was altered and clonal T-cell expansion was caused by ivuxolimab. The paper reports the monotherapy dose-escalation portion (N ≈ 50 patients) of the phase I ivuxolimab trial. Intravenous ivuxolimab was administered to patients every 2 weeks at six dose levels: 0.01, 0.1, 0.3, 1.5, 3 and 10 mg/kg. Of the 50 to 55 dose-escalation patients, hepatocellular carcinoma was present in about 20, melanoma in around 15, renal cell carcinoma in 9 and head and neck cancer in 9. The dose-escalation cohort was around 84% male with a mean age of approximately 59 years, ranging from roughly 23 to 79. Patients were allowed to have had prior anti-PD-1, anti-PD-L1 or anti-CTLA-4 therapy, and approximately 39% of the dose-escalation patients had been treated with checkpoint inhibitors.

Here is what the overall study found, with its caveats: Low levels of normalized T-cell clonal expansion were also seen in some patients who did not respond. Antigen specificity was not determined for the clonally expanded peripheral T cells. After ivuxolimab, CD8+ T cells had more expanded clones than CD4+ T cells on average. At doses of 0.1 to 3.0 mg/kg, clonal expansion of both CD4+ and CD8+ T cells in blood was seen between baseline and week 6. In the 0.1-3.0 mg/kg groups, partial responders were among the patients with the lowest normalized peripheral clonal expansion, particularly in CD8+ T cells.

Genomic DNA was isolated from the sorted cells so that the TCRbeta CDR3 region could be sequenced. TCRbeta CDR3 regions were sequenced using the immunoSEQ Assay. In its TCRdb copy, this immuneACCESS table keeps in-frame sequences only and misses some clones. Where compared with another copy, unresolved V genes explain less than half of these, and the others have no known cause. The table for this sample lists tens of thousands of clones; around 90% of them were counted only once. In total, the top ten clones hold approximately 3.9% of the sample. Turning to this clone: Its antigen has not been determined. Per-base quality was not reported, and no clone a single base away is much larger than it.

The trial excluded patients who had a history of autoimmune disease or who were on systemic immunosuppression. In every dose cohort, peripheral blood was drawn for TCR sequencing at baseline, cycle 4 day 1, and cycle 7 day 1. The samples were drawn from a first-in-human, open-label, multicenter phase I dose-escalation trial of ivuxolimab. The trial enrolled adults with locally advanced or metastatic head and neck squamous cell, hepatocellular, melanoma or renal cell carcinoma. Before TCR sequencing, CD4+ and CD8+ T cells were separately sorted from peripheral blood. For this chain, trimming is 5 bases at the V end and 3 bases at the J end, and the number of junction bases without a gene match is 10. The CDR3 runs 15 residues from the cysteine to the phenylalanine. Only the CDR3 DNA stays, 45 bases, in frame from base 1. CDR1 MNHEY and CDR2 SMNVEV are derived from the germline V gene (reference sequence).

The rearranged chain carries TRBV27 and TRBJ2-7, with 7 bases matching TRBD1. Sequencing used CD4+ or CD8+ T cells sorted from blood, obtained in a trial of the OX40 agonist ivuxolimab. This sequence was found in an adult with an advanced solid tumor such as melanoma, head and neck, liver or kidney cancer. The CDR3 region: CASSLHPRDSYEQYF. The DNA is as follows: TGTGCCAGCAGTCTTCACCCCCGGGACAGCTACGAGCAGTACTTC.